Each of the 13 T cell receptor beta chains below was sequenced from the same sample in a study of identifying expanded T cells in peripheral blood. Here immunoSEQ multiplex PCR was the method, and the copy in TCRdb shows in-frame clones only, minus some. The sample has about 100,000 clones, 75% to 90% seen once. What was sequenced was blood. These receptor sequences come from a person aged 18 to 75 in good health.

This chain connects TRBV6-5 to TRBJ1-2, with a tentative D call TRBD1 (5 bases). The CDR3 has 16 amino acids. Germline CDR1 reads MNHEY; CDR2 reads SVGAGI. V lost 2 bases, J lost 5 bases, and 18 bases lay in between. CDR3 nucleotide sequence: TGTGCCAGCAGTTACGGCCAGGGTTCCCCCGCTTATGGCTACACCTTC. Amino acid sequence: CASSYGQGSPAYGYTF.

CDR3 bases: TGTGCCAGCAGCCACGACAGGGGGGGCACTGAAGCTTTCTTT. The encoded protein is CASSHDRGGTEAFF. This rearrangement joins TRBV4-2 to TRBJ1-1; 9 bases fit TRBD1. CDR3 length: 14 amino acids. Germline assignment: CDR1 LGHNA and CDR2 YNFKEQ. V lost 3 bases to trimming and J lost 4 bases; unmatched junction nucleotides: 3.

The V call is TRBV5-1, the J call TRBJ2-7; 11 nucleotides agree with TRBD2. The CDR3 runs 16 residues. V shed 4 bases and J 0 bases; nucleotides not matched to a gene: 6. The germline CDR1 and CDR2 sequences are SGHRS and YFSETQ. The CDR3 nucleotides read TGCGCCAGCAGCCCCTTACTAGCGGGGGCCTCCTACGAGCAGTACTTC. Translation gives CASSPLLAGASYEQYF.

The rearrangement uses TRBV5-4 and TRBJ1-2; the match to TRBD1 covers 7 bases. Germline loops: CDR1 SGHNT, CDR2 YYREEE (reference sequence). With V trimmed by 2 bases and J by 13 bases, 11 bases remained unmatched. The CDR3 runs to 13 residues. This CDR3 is CASSFRGVPRVTF. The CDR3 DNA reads TGTGCCAGCAGCTTCAGGGGGGTGCCCCGGGTCACCTTC.

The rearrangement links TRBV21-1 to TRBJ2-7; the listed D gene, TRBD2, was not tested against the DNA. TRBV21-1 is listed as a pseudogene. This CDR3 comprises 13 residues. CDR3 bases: TGTGCCAGGCCACTTCCGAGCTCCTACGAGCAGTACTTC. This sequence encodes CARPLPSSYEQYF.

Here the CDR3 DNA reads TGTGCCAGCAGGCGCGGGGGGACTAGTGACAATGAGCAGTTCTTC. Its translation is CASRRGGTSDNEQFF. The genes are TRBV9 and TRBJ2-1, with TRBD2 identical over 8 bases. The germline V gene encodes CDR1 SGDLS and CDR2 YYNGEE. Trimming at V came to 5 bases and at J to 5 bases, leaving 9 bases not matched to a gene. The CDR3 contains 15 residues.

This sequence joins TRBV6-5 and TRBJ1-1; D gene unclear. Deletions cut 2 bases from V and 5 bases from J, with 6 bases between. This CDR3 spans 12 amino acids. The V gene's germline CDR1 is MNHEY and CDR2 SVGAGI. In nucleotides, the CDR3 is TGTGCCAGCAGTTACGAGGAGACTGAAGCTTTCTTT. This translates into CASSYEETEAFF.

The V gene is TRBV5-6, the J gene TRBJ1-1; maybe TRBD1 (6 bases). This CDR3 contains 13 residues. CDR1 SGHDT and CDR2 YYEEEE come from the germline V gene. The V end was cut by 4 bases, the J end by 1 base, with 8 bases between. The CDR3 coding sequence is TGTGCCAGCAGCCCGACAGGGAACACTGAAGCTTTCTTT. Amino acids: CASSPTGNTEAFF.

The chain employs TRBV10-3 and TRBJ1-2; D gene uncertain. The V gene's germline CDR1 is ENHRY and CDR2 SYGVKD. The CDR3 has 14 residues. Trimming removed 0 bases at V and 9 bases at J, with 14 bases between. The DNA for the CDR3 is TGTGCCATCAGTGAGTCAGAGGGCGATTTGAGCTACACCTTC. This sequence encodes CAISESEGDLSYTF.

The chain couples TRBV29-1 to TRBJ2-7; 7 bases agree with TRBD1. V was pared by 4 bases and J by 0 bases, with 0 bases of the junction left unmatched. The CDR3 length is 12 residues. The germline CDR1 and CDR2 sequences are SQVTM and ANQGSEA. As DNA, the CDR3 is TGCAGCGTTGCAGGGGGCTCCTACGAGCAGTACTTC. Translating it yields CSVAGGSYEQYF.

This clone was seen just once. The CDR3, as DNA: TGCGCCAGCAGTCAATATGGCTTAAGGAGTGGCTACACCTTC. Its translation is CASSQYGLRSGYTF. This chain links TRBV23-1 with TRBJ1-2; D not certain. TRBV23-1 is an ORF, with its function uncertain. The ends were cut back, 1 base at V and 7 bases at J, with 13 bases in the middle. The CDR3 has 14 amino acids.

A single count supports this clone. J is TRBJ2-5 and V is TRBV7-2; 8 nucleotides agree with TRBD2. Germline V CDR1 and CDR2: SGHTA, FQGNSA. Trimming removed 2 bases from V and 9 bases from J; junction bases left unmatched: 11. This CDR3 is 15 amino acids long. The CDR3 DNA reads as TGTGCCAGCAGCTTACCAGCGGGGGTCCGGTCGGCCCAGTACTTC. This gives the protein CASSLPAGVRSAQYF.

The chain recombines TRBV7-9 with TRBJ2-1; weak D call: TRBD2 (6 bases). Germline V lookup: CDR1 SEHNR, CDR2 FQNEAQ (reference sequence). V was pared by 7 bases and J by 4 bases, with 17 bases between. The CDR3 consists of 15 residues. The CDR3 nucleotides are TGTGCCAGCATCTCCCGAGGGACTCCTTACAATGAGCAGTTCTTC. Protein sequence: CASISRGTPYNEQFF.